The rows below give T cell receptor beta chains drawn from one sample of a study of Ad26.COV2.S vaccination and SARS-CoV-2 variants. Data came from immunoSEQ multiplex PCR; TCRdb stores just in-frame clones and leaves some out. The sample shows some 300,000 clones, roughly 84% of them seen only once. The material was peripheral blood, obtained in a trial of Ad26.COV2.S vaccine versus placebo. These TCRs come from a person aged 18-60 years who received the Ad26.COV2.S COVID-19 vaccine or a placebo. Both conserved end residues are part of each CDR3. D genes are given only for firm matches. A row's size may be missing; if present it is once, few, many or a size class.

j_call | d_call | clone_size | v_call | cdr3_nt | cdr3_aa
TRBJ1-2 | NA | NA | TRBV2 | TGTGCCAGCTCCTGGGAGACGGGGGGTAACTATGGCTACACCTTC | CASSWETGGNYGYTF
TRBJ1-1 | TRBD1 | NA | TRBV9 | TGTGCCAGCAGCGCGTCAGGGGGCGCGAGTAAAGCTTTCTTT | CASSASGGASKAFF
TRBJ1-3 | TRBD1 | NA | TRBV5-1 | TGCGCCAGCCAACAGGGGGTGTCTGGAAACACCATATATTTT | CASQQGVSGNTIYF
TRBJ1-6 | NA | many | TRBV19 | TGTGCCAGTAGTACCCAGACGGGTAATTCACCCCTCCACTTT | CASSTQTGNSPLHF
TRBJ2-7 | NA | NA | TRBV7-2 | TGTGCCAGCAGCCAAGACAAACCCGCCGTCTACGAGCAGTACTTC | CASSQDKPAVYEQYF
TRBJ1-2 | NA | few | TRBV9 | TGTGCCAGCAGCTTAGACGGGAGTGGCTACACCTTC | CASSLDGSGYTF
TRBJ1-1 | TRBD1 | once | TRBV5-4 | TGTGCCAGCGGTCGGGACAGACCGAACACTGAAGCTTTCTTT | CASGRDRPNTEAFF
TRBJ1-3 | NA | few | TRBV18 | TGTGCCAGCTCAGTGGACAGTCAGTCTGGAAACACCATATATTTT | CASSVDSQSGNTIYF
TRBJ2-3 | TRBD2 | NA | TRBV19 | TGTGCCAGTAGTATCGGGACTAGCGGGGGGAGCACAGATACGCAGTATTTT | CASSIGTSGGSTDTQYF
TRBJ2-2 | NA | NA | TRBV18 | TGTGCCAGCTCACCCCCTTCGCGGGGAGACACCGGGGAGCTGTTTTTT | CASSPPSRGDTGELFF